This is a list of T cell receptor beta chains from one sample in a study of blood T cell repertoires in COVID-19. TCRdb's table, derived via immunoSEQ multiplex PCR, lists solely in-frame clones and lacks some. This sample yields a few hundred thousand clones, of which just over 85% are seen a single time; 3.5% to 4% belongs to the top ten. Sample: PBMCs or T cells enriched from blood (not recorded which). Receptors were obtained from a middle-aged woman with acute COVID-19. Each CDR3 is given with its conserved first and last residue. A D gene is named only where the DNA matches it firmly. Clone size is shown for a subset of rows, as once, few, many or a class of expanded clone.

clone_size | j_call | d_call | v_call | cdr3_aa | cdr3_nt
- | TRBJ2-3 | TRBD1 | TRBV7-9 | CASSLTGADTQYF | TGTGCCAGCAGCCTGACAGGGGCAGATACGCAGTATTTT
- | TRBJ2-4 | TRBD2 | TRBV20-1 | CSASRPTSGSVSGSKNIQYF | TGCAGTGCTAGTAGGCCCACTAGCGGGAGCGTCTCCGGGTCCAAAAACATTCAGTACTTC
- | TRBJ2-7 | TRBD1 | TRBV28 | CASTGQGIYEQYF | TGTGCCAGCACCGGACAGGGGATATACGAGCAGTACTTC
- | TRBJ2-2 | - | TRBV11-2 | CASRALTNTGELFF | TGTGCCAGCAGAGCCCTCACGAACACCGGGGAGCTGTTTTTT
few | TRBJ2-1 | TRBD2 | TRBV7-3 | CASSLHSGSSYNEQFF | TGTGCCAGCAGCTTACATAGCGGGAGCTCCTACAATGAGCAGTTCTTC
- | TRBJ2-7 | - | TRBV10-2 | CASSESISGEQYF | TGCGCCAGCAGTGAGTCTATAAGCGGCGAGCAGTACTTC
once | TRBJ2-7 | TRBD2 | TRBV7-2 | CASSLSRGAYEQYF | TGTGCCAGCAGCTTATCGCGGGGGGCCTACGAGCAGTACTTC
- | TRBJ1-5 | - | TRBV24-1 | CATSDPGRGEQPQHF | TGTGCCACCAGTGATCCTGGACGGGGAGAACAGCCCCAGCATTTT
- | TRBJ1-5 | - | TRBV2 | CASSESGQPQHF | TGTGCCAGCAGTGAGTCAGGCCAGCCCCAGCATTTT
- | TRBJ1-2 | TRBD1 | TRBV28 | CASSLPSDRGYTF | TGTGCCAGCAGTTTACCGTCGGACAGGGGCTACACCTTC
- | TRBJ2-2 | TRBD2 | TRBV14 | CASSLLPGLAGFSGELFF | TGTGCCAGCAGCCTTCTTCCGGGACTAGCGGGATTCAGCGGGGAGCTGTTTTTT
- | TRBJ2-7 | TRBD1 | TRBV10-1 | CASSHTGGRGEQYF | TGCGCCAGCAGCCACACAGGGGGCAGAGGCGAGCAGTACTTC
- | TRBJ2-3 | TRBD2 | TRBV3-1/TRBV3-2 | CASSQDGRLAGGQGDTQYF | TGTGCCAGCAGCCAAGATGGTAGACTAGCGGGAGGGCAGGGAGATACGCAGTATTTT
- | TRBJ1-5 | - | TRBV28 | CASSSPGGGNQPQHF | TGTGCCAGCAGTTCCCCGGGGGGGGGCAATCAGCCCCAGCATTTT
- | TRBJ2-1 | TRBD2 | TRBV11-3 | CASSFIASGRVRTYNEQFF | TGTGCCAGCAGCTTTATTGCTAGCGGGAGGGTACGCACCTACAATGAGCAGTTCTTC
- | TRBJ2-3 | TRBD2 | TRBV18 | CASSPLTSGRSGTDTQYF | TGTGCCAGCTCACCCTTGACTAGCGGGAGGTCGGGCACAGATACGCAGTATTTT
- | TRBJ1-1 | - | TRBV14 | CASSRDPSPRAFF | TGTGCCAGCAGCCGAGACCCTTCCCCCCGAGCTTTCTTT
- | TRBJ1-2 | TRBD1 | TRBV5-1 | CASSVVPGQVRSGYTF | TGCGCCAGCAGCGTCGTCCCGGGACAGGTCCGGAGTGGCTACACCTTC
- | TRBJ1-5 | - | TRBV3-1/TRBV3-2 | CASSQSTGGGNQPQHF | TGTGCCAGCAGCCAATCGACGGGCGGGGGCAATCAGCCCCAGCATTTT
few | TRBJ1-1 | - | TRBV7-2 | CASSKQDLGGNTEAFF | TGTGCCAGCAGCAAACAGGATTTAGGCGGGAACACTGAAGCTTTCTTT
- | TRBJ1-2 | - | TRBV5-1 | CASSSGGTVANYGYTF | TGCGCCAGCAGTTCTGGAGGGACGGTAGCTAACTATGGCTACACCTTC
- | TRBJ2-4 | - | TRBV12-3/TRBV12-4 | CASSLAQGNIQYF | TGTGCCAGCAGTTTAGCGCAGGGAAACATTCAGTACTTC
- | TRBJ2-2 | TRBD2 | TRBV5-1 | CASSRQGVAGGGTGELFF | TGCGCCAGCAGCCGACAAGGAGTAGCGGGAGGTGGGACCGGGGAGCTGTTTTTT
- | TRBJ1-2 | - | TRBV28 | CASSETQGAYGYTF | TGTGCCAGCAGTGAAACACAGGGCGCCTATGGCTACACCTTC
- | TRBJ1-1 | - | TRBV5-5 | CASIPRFGDRNTEAFF | TGTGCCAGCATCCCGCGATTCGGGGATCGGAACACTGAAGCTTTCTTT